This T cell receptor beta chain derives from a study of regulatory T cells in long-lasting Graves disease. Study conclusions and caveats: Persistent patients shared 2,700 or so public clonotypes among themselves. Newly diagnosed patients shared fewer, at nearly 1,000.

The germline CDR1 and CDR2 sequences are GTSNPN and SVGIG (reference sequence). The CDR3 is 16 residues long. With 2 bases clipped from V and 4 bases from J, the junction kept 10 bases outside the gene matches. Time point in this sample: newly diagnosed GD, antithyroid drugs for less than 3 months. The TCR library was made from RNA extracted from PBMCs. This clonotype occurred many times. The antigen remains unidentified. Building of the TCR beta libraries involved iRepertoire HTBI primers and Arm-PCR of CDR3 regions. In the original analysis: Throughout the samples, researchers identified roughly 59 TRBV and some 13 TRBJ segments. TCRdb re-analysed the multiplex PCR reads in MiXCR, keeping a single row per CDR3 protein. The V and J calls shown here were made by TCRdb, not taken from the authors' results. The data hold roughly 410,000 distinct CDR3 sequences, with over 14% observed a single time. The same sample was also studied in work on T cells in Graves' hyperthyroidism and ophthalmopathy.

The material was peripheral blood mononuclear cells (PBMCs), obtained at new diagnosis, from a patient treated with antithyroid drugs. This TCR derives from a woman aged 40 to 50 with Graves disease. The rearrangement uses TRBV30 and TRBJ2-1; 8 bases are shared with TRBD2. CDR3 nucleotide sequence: TGTGCCTGGAGTCTACCGGGACTAGGCTTATACAATGAGCAGTTCTTC. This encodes CAWSLPGLGLYNEQFF.